Below, 26 T cell receptor beta chains from the same sample are listed, as sequenced in a study of T-cell reconstitution after alpha-beta-depleted transplantation in children. Unique molecular identifiers were used to barcode this TCRbeta library. TCRdb reanalysed the PCR reads using MiXCR and keeps one entry per CDR3 protein. The sample yields roughly 610,000 distinct CDR3 sequences, approximately 10% seen once. The sequencing used PBMCs from the stem cell graft donor, collected from the stem cell graft. The receptors stem from a human donor who donated a stem cell graft to a child with acute myeloid leukemia.

A few counts support this clonotype. The CDR3 protein is CASSLGGLGHNEQFF. As DNA, the CDR3 is TGTGCCAGCAGTTTAGGGGGACTAGGGCACAATGAGCAGTTCTTC. This chain joins TRBV27 and TRBJ2-1; 8 nucleotides line up with TRBD2. Germline CDR1 is MNHEY and CDR2 is SMNVEV (reference sequence). With 2 bases clipped from V and 5 bases from J, the junction kept 5 bases outside the gene matches. CDR3 length: 15 residues.

Many counts were recorded for this clonotype. This rearrangement joins TRBV14 to TRBJ2-7; unclear D gene. V was clipped by 0 bases and J by 3 bases, with 9 bases between them. CDR3 size: 14 residues. CDR1 and CDR2 (germline): SGHDN, FVKESK. The CDR3 sequence is CASSQDKLLYEQYF. The DNA of the CDR3 is TGTGCCAGCAGCCAAGACAAACTTCTCTACGAGCAGTACTTC.

This clonotype has at least ten counts. The chain links TRBV5-5 to TRBJ2-6, with no clear D. This CDR3 has 16 residues. Per germline, CDR1 SGHKS and CDR2 YYEKEE (reference sequence). Trimming took off 0 bases at V and 0 bases at J, with 7 bases between the two ends. Here the CDR3 DNA reads TGTGCCAGCAGCTTGGATTTCGCCTCTGGGGCCAACGTCCTGACTTTC. Amino acid sequence: CASSLDFASGANVLTF.

This clonotype has at least ten counts. The chain links TRBV20-1 to TRBJ2-7; 11 bases are a match to TRBD2. The CDR3 totals 16 residues. Losses at the gene ends were 1 base for V and 6 bases for J; bases not matched to a gene: 11. Per germline, CDR1 DFQATT and CDR2 SNEGSKA (reference sequence). The CDR3 sequence is CSARGSGRASGREQYF. The CDR3, as DNA: TGCAGTGCTAGAGGTAGCGGGAGGGCCAGTGGTCGCGAGCAGTACTTC.

CDR3 residues: CASRRQGDEQYF. CDR3 nucleotides: TGTGCCAGCAGGCGACAGGGCGACGAGCAGTACTTC. The chain uses TRBV2 and TRBJ2-7, with TRBD1 identical over 7 bases. J was trimmed by 5 bases and V by 6 bases; bases with no gene match: 4. Germline CDR1 is SNHLY and CDR2 is FYNNEI. The CDR3 contains 12 residues.

This clonotype has at least ten counts. The chain uses TRBV20-1 and TRBJ2-7; 8 nucleotides line up with TRBD2. The CDR3 covers 13 residues. The V gene's germline CDR1 is DFQATT and CDR2 SNEGSKA (reference sequence). The V and J ends lost 5 bases and 6 bases, in that order; junction bases with no gene match: 9. The chain's CDR3 is CSAVQGLVAEQYF. The DNA of the CDR3 is TGCAGTGCTGTACAGGGACTAGTCGCCGAGCAGTACTTC.

The chain uses TRBV10-3 and TRBJ2-3; D may be TRBD2 (6 bases). Germline CDR1 reads ENHRY; CDR2 reads SYGVKD. The CDR3 runs 15 residues. V lost 6 bases and J lost 2, with 15 bases in between. The CDR3 here is CAISQAGSPTDTQYF. CDR3 DNA: TGTGCCATCAGCCAAGCCGGGAGCCCCACAGATACGCAGTATTTT.

This clonotype showed up many times. The J gene is TRBJ2-7, the V gene TRBV20-1; 7 bases align to TRBD2. Per germline, CDR1 DFQATT and CDR2 SNEGSKA (reference sequence). V lost 2 bases and J lost 3; bases outside the gene matches: 7. The CDR3 loop spans 14 amino acids. CDR3 residues: CSARTSENLYEQYF. For the CDR3, the DNA is TGCAGTGCTAGAACTAGCGAAAACCTCTACGAGCAGTACTTC.

This clonotype was observed many times. The chain joins TRBV7-2 to TRBJ2-3; 9 nucleotides agree with TRBD2. The V segment lost 1 base and the J segment 2 bases; nucleotides outside the gene matches: 1. This CDR3 comprises 15 residues. The germline V gene has CDR1 SGHTA and CDR2 FQGNSA. The CDR3: CASSLVAGATDTQYF. Here the CDR3 DNA reads TGTGCCAGCAGCTTAGTAGCGGGAGCCACAGATACGCAGTATTTT.

The chain recombines TRBV7-2 with TRBJ2-3; 9 positions agree with TRBD2. There are 17 residues in the CDR3. V dropped 2 bases and J dropped 2; count of bases not matched to a gene: 8. Germline V gene lookup returns CDR1 SGHTA and CDR2 FQGNSA. CDR3 loop: CASSLLAGRGYTDTQYF. The CDR3 nucleotides are TGTGCCAGCAGCTTACTAGCGGGAAGGGGATACACAGATACGCAGTATTTT.

This clonotype showed up many times. The CDR3 here is CASRAGTTNTGELFF. CDR3 in DNA: TGCGCCAGCAGGGCCGGGACTACCAACACCGGGGAGCTGTTTTTT. This sequence joins TRBV5-1 and TRBJ2-2; TRBD2 aligns across 7 bases. V lost 5 bases to trimming and J lost 2 bases; unmatched junction nucleotides: 6. This CDR3 comprises 15 residues. Germline CDR1 reads SGHRS; CDR2 reads YFSETQ.

Ten or more counts support this clonotype. The chain couples TRBV9 to TRBJ1-3, with 8 bases matching TRBD1. This CDR3 is 14 amino acids long. V was pared by 5 bases and J by 2 bases, with 3 bases of the junction left unmatched. Looked up from germline, CDR1 is SGDLS and CDR2 is YYNGEE. CDR3 loop: CASRTGATGNTIYF. CDR3 nucleotides: TGTGCCAGCAGGACAGGGGCTACTGGAAACACCATATATTTT. Using reference TRBV9 and TRBJ1-3 for the parts outside the CDR3, the full variable domain is DSGVTQTPKHLITATGQRVTLRCSPRSGDLSVYWYQQSLDQGLQFLIQYYNGEERAKGNILERFSAQQFPDLHSELNLSSLELGDSALYFCASRTGATGNTIYFGEGSWLTVV.

This clonotype showed up just a few times. The chain combines TRBV6-2 or TRBV6-3 with TRBJ2-2, with 7 bases lining up with TRBD2. V lost 8 bases and J lost 0; bases outside the gene matches: 6. The CDR3 is made up of 15 amino acids. From germline, CDR1 is MNHEY and CDR2 SVGEGT. The CDR3 spells CASVSAGTNTGELFF. CDR3 in DNA: TGTGCCAGCGTGTCAGCGGGGACGAACACCGGGGAGCTGTTTTTT.

This chain links TRBV18 with TRBJ2-5, with D tentatively TRBD1 (5 bases). Germline V gene lookup returns CDR1 KGHSH and CDR2 LQKENI. The germline V and J ends were trimmed by 3 bases and 9 bases, with 20 bases remaining between them. The CDR3 contains 15 residues. The DNA for the CDR3 is TGTGCCAGCTCACCGGTGGCCTCAGGGTTAGTGGCCCAGTACTTC. As protein: CASSPVASGLVAQYF.

The V call is TRBV7-6, the J call TRBJ2-3; the D is unclear. There are 13 residues in the CDR3. Germline assignment: CDR1 SGHVS and CDR2 FNYEAQ. V lost 10 bases to trimming and J lost 5 bases, with 16 bases between them. The CDR3 coding sequence is TGTGCCACCTCGAGGAGTGTTGAAGATACGCAGTATTTT. Translating it yields CATSRSVEDTQYF.

In this sample, this clonotype turned up a few times. The chain recombines TRBV9 with TRBJ2-7; possibly TRBD2 for D (6 bases). Trimming removed 3 bases from V and 5 bases from J, with 12 bases in between. CDR1 is SGDLS, CDR2 YYNGEE, per germline. The CDR3 has 13 residues. CDR3 DNA sequence: TGTGCCAGCAGCGCCTTTGGGGGGAACGAGCAGTACTTC. This encodes CASSAFGGNEQYF. The full variable domain, completed using reference TRBV9 and TRBJ2-7, is DSGVTQTPKHLITATGQRVTLRCSPRSGDLSVYWYQQSLDQGLQFLIQYYNGEERAKGNILERFSAQQFPDLHSELNLSSLELGDSALYFCASSAFGGNEQYFGPGTRLTVT.

This clonotype was seen a few times. V gene TRBV18 combines with J gene TRBJ2-3; TRBD2 matches 9 bases. This CDR3 region has 18 residues. The germline gives CDR1 KGHSH, CDR2 LQKENI. The ends lost 4 bases at V and 0 bases at J; junction bases unmatched: 11. Written as DNA, the CDR3 is TGTGCCAGCTCACAACTCCGGACTAGCGACTCTAGCACAGATACGCAGTATTTT. Translating gives CASSQLRTSDSSTDTQYF.

This clonotype has only a few counts. This chain joins TRBV29-1 and TRBJ2-3; 10 bases are a match to TRBD1. Trimming cost V 4 bases and J 4 bases; bases outside gene matches: 5. The CDR3 is made up of 14 amino acids. Germline V gene lookup returns CDR1 SQVTM and CDR2 ANQGSEA. Here the CDR3 DNA reads TGCAGCGTTGGCGGGACAGGGGCGCCAGATACGCAGTATTTT. It encodes CSVGGTGAPDTQYF.

This clonotype has ten or more counts. The V and J genes are TRBV20-1 and TRBJ2-2, with D tentatively TRBD2 (5 bases). Germline V lookup: CDR1 DFQATT, CDR2 SNEGSKA (reference sequence). This CDR3 contains 17 residues. V was pared by 0 bases and J by 2 bases, with 16 bases between. CDR3 nucleotide sequence: TGCAGTGCTAGAGACTTTTTCGCGGGTCAAAACACCGGGGAGCTGTTTTTT. Translated: CSARDFFAGQNTGELFF.

The chain carries TRBV20-1 and TRBJ2-7; TRBD2 aligns across 16 bases. Germline V gives CDR1 DFQATT, CDR2 SNEGSKA (reference sequence). The CDR3 contains 18 residues. Trimming took 6 bases from V and 1 from J; bases not matched to a gene: 12. The CDR3 reads CSAPETGLAGGPSYEQYF. The CDR3 nucleotides read TGCAGTGCACCAGAGACGGGACTAGCGGGAGGGCCTTCCTACGAGCAGTACTTC.

This chain links TRBV11-2 with TRBJ2-7, with D perhaps matching TRBD2 (6 bases). The CDR3 consists of 13 residues. Germline assignment: CDR1 SGHAT and CDR2 FQNNGV. V lost 5 bases, J lost 4 bases, and 12 bases lay in between. This chain's CDR3 is CASSQGLQYEQYF. The DNA of the CDR3 is TGTGCCAGCAGCCAGGGACTCCAGTACGAGCAGTACTTC.

This chain links TRBV7-9 with TRBJ2-1, with D tentatively TRBD1 (6 bases). The CDR3 runs 14 residues. The V end lost 7 bases, the J end lost 5 bases, and 15 bases lay between the germline ends. The germline V gene encodes CDR1 SEHNR and CDR2 FQNEAQ (reference sequence). DNA for the CDR3: TGTGCCAGCATCTTGCAGGGGTCCCACAATGAGCAGTTCTTC. This sequence encodes CASILQGSHNEQFF.

In this sample, this clonotype turned up many times. V is TRBV28 and J is TRBJ2-7; no reliable D call. The CDR3 has 14 residues. The ends were cut back, 4 bases at V and 0 bases at J, with 10 bases in the middle. Germline V gene sequence: CDR1 MDHEN, CDR2 SYDVKM. As DNA, the CDR3 is TGTGCCAGCAGTTGGTCATTTAGCTCCTACGAGCAGTACTTC. Translation: CASSWSFSSYEQYF.

V is TRBV28 and J is TRBJ2-7; TRBD1 aligns across 9 bases. Germline V CDR1 and CDR2: MDHEN, SYDVKM. The ends lost 5 bases at V and 0 bases at J; junction bases unmatched: 11. This CDR3 is built from 17 residues. CDR3 protein: CASSTRGQGTFSYEQYF. The CDR3 coding sequence is TGTGCCAGCAGTACCCGAGGACAGGGGACATTCTCCTACGAGCAGTACTTC.

This clonotype was counted only a few times. The gene calls are TRBV7-8 and TRBJ1-6, with no clear D. Between the trimmed V and J ends, which lost 5 bases and 5 bases, there was a span of 16 bases. CDR1 is SGHVS, CDR2 FQNEAQ, per germline. The CDR3 totals 16 residues. The CDR3 nucleotides read TGTGCCAGCAGCCAACTCCCCGGCCGTCATAATTCACCCCTCCACTTT. This sequence encodes CASSQLPGRHNSPLHF.

The V call is TRBV18, the J call TRBJ2-7; D gene ambiguous. The length of the CDR3 is 11 residues. Between the trimmed V and J ends, which lost 5 bases and 5 bases, there was a span of 7 bases. Germline V gene data show CDR1 as KGHSH and CDR2 as LQKENI. CDR3 in amino acids: CASSSTDEQYF. The CDR3 bases are TGTGCCAGCTCATCAACCGACGAGCAGTACTTC.